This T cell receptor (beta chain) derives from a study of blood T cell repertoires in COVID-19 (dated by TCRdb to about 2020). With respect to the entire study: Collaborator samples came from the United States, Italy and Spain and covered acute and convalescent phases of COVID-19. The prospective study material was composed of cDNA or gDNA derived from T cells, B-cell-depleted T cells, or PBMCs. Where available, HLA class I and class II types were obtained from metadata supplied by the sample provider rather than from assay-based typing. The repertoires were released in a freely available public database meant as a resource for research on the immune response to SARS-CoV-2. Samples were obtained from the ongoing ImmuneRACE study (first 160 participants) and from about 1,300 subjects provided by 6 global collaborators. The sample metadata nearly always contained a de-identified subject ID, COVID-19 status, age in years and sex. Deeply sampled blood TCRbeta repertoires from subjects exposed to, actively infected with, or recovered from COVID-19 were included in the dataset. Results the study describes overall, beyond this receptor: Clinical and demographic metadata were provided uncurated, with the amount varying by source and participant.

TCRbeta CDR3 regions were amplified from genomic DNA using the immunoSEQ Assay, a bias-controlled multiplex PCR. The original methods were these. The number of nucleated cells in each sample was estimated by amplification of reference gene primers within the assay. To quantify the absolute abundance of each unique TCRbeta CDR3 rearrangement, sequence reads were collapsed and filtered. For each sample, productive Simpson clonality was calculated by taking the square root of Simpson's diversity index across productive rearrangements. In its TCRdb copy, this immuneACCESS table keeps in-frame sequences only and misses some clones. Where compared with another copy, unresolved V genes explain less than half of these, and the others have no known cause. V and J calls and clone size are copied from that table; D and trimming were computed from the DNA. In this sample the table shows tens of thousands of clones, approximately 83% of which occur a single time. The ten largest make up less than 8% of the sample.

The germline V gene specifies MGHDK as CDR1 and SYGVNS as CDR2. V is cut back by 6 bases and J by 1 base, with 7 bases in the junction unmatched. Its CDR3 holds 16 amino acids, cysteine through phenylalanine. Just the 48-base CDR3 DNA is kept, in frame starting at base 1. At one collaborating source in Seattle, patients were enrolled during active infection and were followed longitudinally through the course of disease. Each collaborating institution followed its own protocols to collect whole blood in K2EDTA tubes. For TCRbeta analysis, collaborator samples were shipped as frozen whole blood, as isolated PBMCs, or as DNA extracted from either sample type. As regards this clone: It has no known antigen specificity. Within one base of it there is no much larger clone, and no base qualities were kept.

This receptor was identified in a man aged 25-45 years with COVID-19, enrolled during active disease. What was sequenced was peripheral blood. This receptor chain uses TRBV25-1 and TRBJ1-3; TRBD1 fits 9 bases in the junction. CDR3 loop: CASRADRGLSGNTIYF. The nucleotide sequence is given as TGTGCCAGCAGGGCGGACAGGGGCTTGTCTGGAAACACCATATATTTT.